Listed below are T cell receptor beta chains from one sample, sequenced in a study of blood T cell repertoires in COVID-19. Sequenced by immunoSEQ multiplex PCR; TCRdb stores in-frame clones only, minus some. The sample has approximately 310,000 clones, about 85% seen once. What was sequenced was PBMCs or T cells enriched from blood (not recorded which). Receptors were obtained from a young woman who had been exposed to COVID-19. The CDR3 runs from the conserved cysteine through the conserved F or W. The D gene is left open where the match is weak. Size values are once, few and many counts, or a class for expanded clones, and some rows have none.

V,D,J,size,DNA,CDR3
TRBV4-3,TRBD1,TRBJ2-1,-,TGCGCCAGCAGCCAAGTGGGACAGGGGTTCAATGAGCAGTTCTTC,CASSQVGQGFNEQFF
TRBV2,-,TRBJ1-5,once,TGTGCCAGCAGTGATGTGGGTGTGGGGCTTGGGCAGCCCCAGCATTTT,CASSDVGVGLGQPQHF
TRBV28,TRBD1,TRBJ2-1,-,TGTGCCAGCAGTTTGGTGGGACAGGGCCATGAGCAGTTCTTC,CASSLVGQGHEQFF
TRBV28,-,TRBJ1-2,-,TGTGCCAGCAGTTTATTTGGCAGCGATGACTATGGCTACACCTTC,CASSLFGSDDYGYTF
TRBV30,TRBD1,TRBJ2-7,-,TGTGCCTGGACCCGGGACAGGAATTCCTACGAGCAGTACTTC,CAWTRDRNSYEQYF
TRBV4-3,-,TRBJ1-4,-,TGCGCCAGCAGCCACCAACAGGGCGGGAGGGAAAAACTGTTTTTT,CASSHQQGGREKLFF
TRBV7-9,TRBD1,TRBJ1-6,-,TGTGCCAGCAGCTTCATACCCGGACAGGGCAGCAATTCACCCCTCCACTTT,CASSFIPGQGSNSPLHF
TRBV10-3,TRBD2,TRBJ2-2,-,TGTGCCATCAGCGCGGGACTACTGAACACCGGGGAGCTGTTTTTT,CAISAGLLNTGELFF
TRBV28,TRBD1,TRBJ2-1,-,TGTGCCAGCAGCCTAGGACAGGGGGCGTCAAGTGAGCAGTTCTTC,CASSLGQGASSEQFF
TRBV6-5,TRBD2,TRBJ2-1,-,TGTGCCAGCAGTTACGACCTAGCGGGTGGTCGTAATGAGCAGTTCTTC,CASSYDLAGGRNEQFF
TRBV7-6,-,TRBJ2-7,few,TGTGCCAGCAACTACTACGAGCAGTACTTC,CASNYYEQYF
TRBV7-9,-,TRBJ2-7,-,TGTGCCAGCAGCTTAGCGCGGACAGCCTTCTCCTACGAGCAGTACTTC,CASSLARTAFSYEQYF
TRBV11-2,TRBD1,TRBJ1-2,-,TGTGCCAGCAGCTTAGCCGCAGGGGGTGCAAACTATGGCTACACCTTC,CASSLAAGGANYGYTF
TRBV5-4,-,TRBJ1-4,-,TGTGCCAGCAGCTCTGCAGGGATGGATGAAAAACTGTTTTTT,CASSSAGMDEKLFF
TRBV10-3,TRBD1,TRBJ2-7,few,TGTGCCATCAGCACCGGGACAGGGACCTACGAGCAGTACTTC,CAISTGTGTYEQYF
TRBV24-1,TRBD1,TRBJ1-1,-,TGTGCCACCAGTCAAACAGGGGTCACTGAAGCTTTCTTT,CATSQTGVTEAFF
TRBV7-3,TRBD1,TRBJ1-1,-,TGTGCCAGCAGCCCTGACAGGGTCAACTCCTGGTTGACTGAAGCTTTCTTT,CASSPDRVNSWLTEAFF
TRBV2,TRBD1,TRBJ1-2,-,TGTGCCAGCAGTGCTAGGACAGGAGTTCTTAACTATGGCTACACCTTC,CASSARTGVLNYGYTF
TRBV3-1/TRBV3-2,-,TRBJ1-5,few,TGTGCCAGCAGCCGAGGCGGAGTAGCTCAGCCCCAGCATTTT,CASSRGGVAQPQHF
TRBV7-3,TRBD2,TRBJ2-1,-,TGTGCCAGCAGCTCACCGACTAGCGGTTACAATGAGCAGTTCTTC,CASSSPTSGYNEQFF
TRBV28,-,TRBJ2-2,-,TGTGCCAGCAGACCCTGGTCCAGATTGAACACCGGGGAGCTGTTTTTT,CASRPWSRLNTGELFF
TRBV9,TRBD1,TRBJ2-7,-,TGTGCCAGCAGCGTAGCCCTATCGACAGGGACGATGACCTACGAGCAGTACTTC,CASSVALSTGTMTYEQYF
TRBV28,-,TRBJ1-4,-,TGTGCCAGCAGCTTAATAGCAACTAATGAAAAACTGTTTTTT,CASSLIATNEKLFF
TRBV4-3,TRBD1,TRBJ1-4,-,TGCGCCAGCAGCCAAGACCCATACCCGGGACAGTCTAATGAAAAACTGTTTTTT,CASSQDPYPGQSNEKLFF
TRBV7-9,-,TRBJ2-7,-,TGTGCCAGCAGTCTGACTTGGGAGCAGTACTTC,CASSLTWEQYF
TRBV18,-,TRBJ1-5,-,TGTGCCAGCTCACCAGGGCAGGACAATCAGCCCCAGCATTTT,CASSPGQDNQPQHF
TRBV10-1,TRBD1,TRBJ1-1,-,TGCGCCACCAGGACAGGCCGCAATTTAAACACTGAAGCTTTCTTT,CATRTGRNLNTEAFF
TRBV4-1,TRBD2,TRBJ2-5,-,TGCGCCAGCAGCCAAGATTCGGCAATGACACTAGCGGAATTTACCCAGTACTTC,CASSQDSAMTLAEFTQYF
TRBV29-1,TRBD2,TRBJ2-1,-,TGCAGCGTTGGGTTTGGGTCTAGCGGGGGGGATGAGCAGTTCTTC,CSVGFGSSGGDEQFF
TRBV30,TRBD1,TRBJ2-7,-,TGTGCCTGGAGACAGGGACAGGGGAGATACGAGCAGTACTTC,CAWRQGQGRYEQYF
TRBV7-3,TRBD1,TRBJ2-7,-,TGTGCCAGCAGCTGGACAGGGGGGTCCTTATACGAGCAGTACTTC,CASSWTGGSLYEQYF
TRBV2,TRBD2,TRBJ2-2,-,TGTGCCAGCAGTGGGGGAGCGGGGACCGGGGAGCTGTTTTTT,CASSGGAGTGELFF
TRBV9,TRBD1,TRBJ1-1,-,TGTGCCAGCAGCGTAGTCACAGGGGACACTGAAGCTTTCTTT,CASSVVTGDTEAFF
TRBV3-1/TRBV3-2,-,TRBJ1-3,-,TGTGCCAGCAGCCAAACTACAATCCTGAGAAACACCATATATTTT,CASSQTTILRNTIYF
TRBV7-8,-,TRBJ1-1,-,TGTGCCAGCAGCCTACGGGGAAGGGAGACTGAAGCTTTCTTT,CASSLRGRETEAFF
TRBV2,TRBD2,TRBJ2-7,once,TGTGCCAGCAGTAGCACTAGCGGGAATGCCTACGAGCAGTACTTC,CASSSTSGNAYEQYF
TRBV9,TRBD2,TRBJ2-2,-,TGTGCCAGCAGCGTAGAGCCGACTAGCTACATCGGGGAGCTGTTTTTT,CASSVEPTSYIGELFF
TRBV18,TRBD1,TRBJ1-5,-,TGTGCCAGCTCACCACCGGGACAGGCGGGCAATCAGCCCCAGCATTTT,CASSPPGQAGNQPQHF
TRBV28,TRBD2,TRBJ2-7,once,TGTGCCAGCAGGACTAGCGGGGGCGAGCAGTACTTC,CASRTSGGEQYF
TRBV7-3,TRBD1,TRBJ2-7,-,TGTGCCAGCAGCCCCCCGACAGGGGTTCTCTACGAGCAGTACTTC,CASSPPTGVLYEQYF
TRBV15,-,TRBJ2-7,-,TGTGCCACCAGCAGAGACCCGGGATCCCACGAGCAGTACTTC,CATSRDPGSHEQYF
TRBV2,-,TRBJ1-5,-,TGTGCCAGCAGACTTAACAGGGTTTCGGATCAGCCCCAGCATTTT,CASRLNRVSDQPQHF
TRBV27,TRBD2,TRBJ2-5,-,TGTGCCAGCAGTTGGGGACTAGGGGAGACCCAGTACTTC,CASSWGLGETQYF
TRBV30,-,TRBJ1-1,-,TGTGCCTGGAGTCCCCAAGCAGTGTCAGGGGAAGCTTTCTTT,CAWSPQAVSGEAFF
TRBV9,TRBD1,TRBJ2-5,-,TGTGCCAGCAGCGAGGGACAGGGTAAGGCCCAGTACTTC,CASSEGQGKAQYF
TRBV6-2/TRBV6-3,TRBD1,TRBJ1-2,once,TGTGCCAGCAGTTATGAACCCGGGACAGGGCCTTTATATGGCTACACCTTC,CASSYEPGTGPLYGYTF
TRBV7-8,TRBD1,TRBJ2-3,-,TGTGCCAGCAGCTGGGACCGGGACAGGTCCACAGATACGCAGTATTTT,CASSWDRDRSTDTQYF
TRBV7-9,-,TRBJ1-1,-,TGTGCCAGCAGCCCCCCCGGGACACGCACTGAAGCTTTCTTT,CASSPPGTRTEAFF
TRBV5-1,-,TRBJ2-7,-,TGCGCCAGCAGCTTCGACAGCGCGAGGTCGTACGAGCAGTACTTC,CASSFDSARSYEQYF
TRBV6-5,TRBD2,TRBJ2-7,-,TGTGCCAGCAGTAGCGGGAGGGCGACCTACGAGCAGTACTTC,CASSSGRATYEQYF
TRBV5-1,-,TRBJ2-5,many,TGCGCCAGCAGACTACTCCAAACCCAAGAGACCCAGTACTTC,CASRLLQTQETQYF
TRBV7-3,TRBD1,TRBJ2-2,-,TGTGCCAGCAGCTACGGGACAGTGAACACCGGGGAGCTGTTTTTT,CASSYGTVNTGELFF
TRBV11-2,TRBD2,TRBJ2-1,-,TGTGCCAGCAGCTTGGGTAGCGGGAGGGTAGCATACAATGAGCAGTTCTTC,CASSLGSGRVAYNEQFF
TRBV5-1,TRBD2,TRBJ2-3,-,TGCGCCAGCAGCTTGGGGCTGGGAGCGGGGGGGCCGGCAGATACGCAGTATTTT,CASSLGLGAGGPADTQYF
TRBV7-6,-,TRBJ1-1,-,TGTGCCAGCAGCTTCTCAGGGTTGAACACTGAAGCTTTCTTT,CASSFSGLNTEAFF
TRBV29-1,-,TRBJ2-7,-,TGCAGCGCACAGGGGGGGGCCTACGAGCAGTACTTC,CSAQGGAYEQYF
TRBV5-1,TRBD1,TRBJ1-6,-,TGCGCCAGCAGCTTGAGGCAGGGGGATTCACCCCTCCACTTT,CASSLRQGDSPLHF
TRBV11-2,-,TRBJ2-1,once,TGTGCCAGCAGCTTAGGCCTCCGAGGGGGAACTGAGCAGTTCTTC,CASSLGLRGGTEQFF
TRBV30,TRBD2,TRBJ2-7,-,TGTGCCTGGAGTGTCAGGCGGGGGGGCTCATCGTACGAGCAGTACTTC,CAWSVRRGGSSYEQYF